A single sample is the source of the 23 T cell receptor beta chains below, sequenced in a study of OX40 agonist ivuxolimab in advanced cancers. Profiled with immunoSEQ multiplex PCR; TCRdb holds only in-frame clones, not every one. This sample carries 95,000 to 150,000 clones, over 85% of them seen once, and the ten largest clones take around 0.15%. The sequencing here drew on CD4+ or CD8+ T cells sorted from blood, taken in a trial of the OX40 agonist ivuxolimab. The receptors were gathered from an adult with an advanced solid tumor such as melanoma, head and neck, liver or kidney cancer.

This chain joins TRBV7-2 and TRBJ2-7; D may be TRBD2 (5 bases). This CDR3 comprises 13 residues. The ends were cut back, 5 bases at V and 2 bases at J, with 10 bases in the middle. Germline loops: CDR1 SGHTA, CDR2 FQGNSA. The CDR3 sequence is CASSHPGTYEQYF. CDR3 nucleotide sequence: TGTGCCAGCAGCCACCCCGGGACCTACGAGCAGTACTTC.

V usage is TRBV7-9 and J usage is TRBJ2-2, with D hard to call. CDR3 length equals 12 residues. The germline V and J ends were trimmed by 6 bases and 10 bases, with 12 bases remaining between them. Germline-derived CDR1 and CDR2 are SEHNR and FQNEAQ (reference sequence). The CDR3: CASSSTGEELFF. The CDR3 nucleotides read TGTGCCAGCAGTTCGACGGGTGAGGAGCTGTTTTTT. The full variable domain, rest sourced from reference TRBV7-9 and TRBJ2-2, is DTGVSQNPRHKITKRGQNVTFRCDPISEHNRLYWYRQTLGQGPEFLTYFQNEAQLEKSRLLSDRFSAERPKGSFSTLEIQRTEQGDSAMYLCASSSTGEELFFGEGSRLTVL.

This clone has more than one count but fewer than ten. The gene calls are TRBV19 and TRBJ1-5; weak D call: TRBD1 (6 bases). The CDR3 covers 14 residues. Trimming pared 3 bases from V and 4 bases from J, leaving 10 bases between. Germline V CDR1 and CDR2: LNHDA, SQIVND (reference sequence). As DNA, the CDR3 is TGTGCCAGTAGTATCGAGAGGGGGAATCAGCCCCAGCATTTT. Translation: CASSIERGNQPQHF. The full variable domain, with the rest looked up from reference TRBV19 and TRBJ1-5, is DGGITQSPKYLFRKEGQNVTLSCEQNLNHDAMYWYRQDPGQGLRLIYYSQIVNDFQKGDIAEGYSVSREKKESFPLTVTSAQKNPTAFYLCASSIERGNQPQHFGDGTRLSIL.

The J gene is TRBJ2-7, the V gene TRBV14; TRBD2 aligns across 8 bases. Germline-derived CDR1 and CDR2 are SGHDN and FVKESK. The CDR3 covers 15 residues. V gave up 1 base and J gave up 5 bases; unmatched junction bases: 7. In DNA, the CDR3 is TGTGCCAGCAGCCAAGTCCAGCGGGGGTTCGACGAGCAGTACTTC. Its translation is CASSQVQRGFDEQYF.

The chain couples TRBV5-1 to TRBJ1-5; possibly TRBD1 for D (5 bases). Germline V gene lookup returns CDR1 SGHRS and CDR2 YFSETQ. The CDR3 sequence is 17 residues long. Between the trimmed V and J ends, which lost 1 base and 0 bases, there was a span of 14 bases. The CDR3 nucleotides read TGCGCCAGCAGCTTGAACAGGCCTTCCTCTAGCAATCAGCCCCAGCATTTT. This codes for CASSLNRPSSSNQPQHF. The variable domain in full, with the rest retrieved from reference TRBV5-1 and TRBJ1-5, is KAGVTQTPRYLIKTRGQQVTLSCSPISGHRSVSWYQQTPGQGLQFLFEYFSETQRNKGNFPGRFSGRQFSNSRSEMNVSTLELGDSALYLCASSLNRPSSSNQPQHFGDGTRLSIL.

Written as DNA, the CDR3 is TGTGCCAGCAGTTATAGCGGGAGAGAGGAGACCCAGTACTTC. It specifies CASSYSGREETQYF. This chain uses TRBV28 with TRBJ2-5, with 9 bases aligning to TRBD2. Germline CDR1 reads MDHEN; CDR2 reads SYDVKM. The CDR3 runs to 14 residues. V trimming: 4 bases; J trimming: 5 bases; junction bases outside the gene matches: 5.

Worth noting for this clone: The junction departs from germline at one end; a sequencing error may be responsible. This rearrangement joins TRBV2 to TRBJ2-3; 13 positions agree with TRBD2. CDR3 size: 12 residues. Germline V gives CDR1 SNHLY, CDR2 FYNNEI. The CDR3 reads CASTLGLAGPFF. The CDR3 DNA sequence: TGTGCCAGCACCCTGGGACTAGCGGGGCCCTTTTTC.

This chain uses TRBV19 with TRBJ2-3, with D perhaps TRBD2 (6 bases). The germline V and J ends were trimmed by 10 bases and 2 bases, with 19 bases remaining between them. CDR1 is LNHDA and CDR2 is SQIVND in the germline V gene (reference sequence). The CDR3 is 15 residues long. CDR3 sequence (DNA): TGTGCCACCCAGGCGGGACTTCTTACCACAGATACGCAGTATTTT. Translated, it gives CATQAGLLTTDTQYF.

The genes are TRBV6-1 and TRBJ2-5, with TRBD1 matching 8 bases. There are 16 residues in the CDR3. V dropped 3 bases and J dropped 2; count of bases not matched to a gene: 8. Germline V gene data show CDR1 as MNHNS and CDR2 as SASEGT. The CDR3 is CASSDYYRGFQETQYF. CDR3 nucleotide sequence: TGTGCCAGCAGTGATTATTACAGGGGGTTTCAAGAGACCCAGTACTTC.

The genes are TRBV19 and TRBJ2-2; TRBD2 agrees at 7 bases. This CDR3 has 14 residues. Germline V lookup: CDR1 LNHDA, CDR2 SQIVND (reference sequence). The junction had 10 bases not matched to a gene; V was cut back by 10 bases and J by 5 bases. In DNA form, the CDR3 reads TGTGCCACCCGACCCCCCGGGGGGACCGGGGAGCTGTTTTTT. It translates to CATRPPGGTGELFF.

This clone was recorded only once. The chain links TRBV10-3 to TRBJ1-2; tentative D call: TRBD1 (5 bases). Germline V gives CDR1 ENHRY, CDR2 SYGVKD. CDR3 length: 17 amino acids. Trimming removed 10 bases at V and 5 bases at J, with 29 bases between. CDR3: CATGSRLFRDPRYGYTF. Here the CDR3 DNA reads TGTGCCACGGGGTCCCGACTCTTCCGGGACCCAAGGTATGGCTACACCTTC.

This clone has just one count. J is TRBJ1-6 and V is TRBV19; D possibly corresponds to TRBD1 (6 bases). The CDR3 has 14 residues. Between the trimmed V and J ends, which lost 6 bases and 5 bases, there was a span of 11 bases. Per the germline V gene, CDR1 is LNHDA and CDR2 is SQIVND (reference sequence). The DNA of the CDR3 is TGTGCCAGTAGCAGAACAGGGAATAATTCACCCCTCCACTTT. Its translation: CASSRTGNNSPLHF.

The rearrangement joins TRBV28 to TRBJ2-5; 9 positions agree with TRBD1. Per germline, CDR1 MDHEN and CDR2 SYDVKM. V lost 6 bases, J lost 5 bases, and 10 bases stayed unmatched. This CDR3 has 15 amino acids. The CDR3 here is CASSPGTGYGETQYF. CDR3 nucleotide sequence: TGTGCCAGCAGCCCCGGGACAGGGTACGGGGAGACCCAGTACTTC.

This sequence joins TRBV7-9 and TRBJ2-2; TRBD2 matches 9 bases. There are 16 residues in the CDR3. CDR1 is SEHNR, CDR2 FQNEAQ, per germline (reference sequence). V gave up 5 bases and J gave up 4 bases; unmatched junction bases: 8. This CDR3 reads CASSAMSGRSTGELFF. In nucleotides, the CDR3 is TGTGCCAGCAGCGCTATGAGCGGGAGGAGCACCGGGGAGCTGTTTTTT.

This rearrangement joins TRBV7-3 to TRBJ1-1; the D is unclear. V lost 5 bases and J 4 bases, leaving 11 bases between the germline ends. This CDR3 spans 13 amino acids. Germline V lookup: CDR1 SGHTA, CDR2 FQGTGA. This chain's CDR3 is CASSLGKSTEAFF. CDR3 in DNA: TGTGCCAGCAGCCTAGGTAAAAGCACTGAAGCTTTCTTT.

The V call is TRBV6-6, the J call TRBJ2-4; 10 nucleotides line up with TRBD1. The germline CDR1 and CDR2 sequences are MNHNY and SVGAGI (reference sequence). J lost 9 bases, V lost 6 bases, and 5 bases had no gene match. The CDR3 contains 13 residues. CDR3 nucleotide sequence: TGTGCCAGCAGACCGACAGGGGGCGGCATTCAGTACTTC. Its translation: CASRPTGGGIQYF.

For the CDR3, the DNA is TGTGCCAGCAGCCACGGGGGACAGGCCTCAACTAATGAAAAACTGTTTTTT. Translating gives CASSHGGQASTNEKLFF. This chain joins TRBV11-2 and TRBJ1-4; 8 positions agree with TRBD1. V lost 5 bases and J lost 0; bases outside the gene matches: 8. This CDR3 spans 17 amino acids. Germline CDR1 reads SGHAT; CDR2 reads FQNNGV.

The rearrangement links TRBV18 to TRBJ2-2; 9 bases map to TRBD2. Germline V CDR1 and CDR2: KGHSH, LQKENI. V lost 6 bases, J lost 0 bases, and 5 bases stayed unmatched. The CDR3 extends over 16 amino acids. CDR3 sequence reads: CASSPLAGPNTGELFF. CDR3 nucleotide sequence: TGTGCCAGCTCTCCCCTAGCGGGACCGAACACCGGGGAGCTGTTTTTT.

The chain has TRBV5-4 and TRBJ2-3, with 8 bases aligning to TRBD2. In germline, CDR1 is SGHNT, CDR2 YYREEE (reference sequence). Trimming at V came to 4 bases and at J to 5 bases, leaving 24 bases not matched to a gene. The CDR3 contains 20 residues. The CDR3 nucleotides are TGTGCCAGCAGCCCTGCTCACCTCGCCCAGGATCGGGGGGGGATAGATACGCAGTATTTT. It is translated as CASSPAHLAQDRGGIDTQYF.

In regard to this clone: Other DNA sequences in this specimen translate into the identical CDR3. The genes are TRBV11-2 and TRBJ1-2; a weak D match, TRBD1 (6 bases). Germline V gene sequence: CDR1 SGHAT, CDR2 FQNNGV. The CDR3 has 13 residues. V was cut by 4 bases and J by 4 bases, with 10 bases left in between. The CDR3 DNA reads TGTGCCAGCAGCTCAGGAGGGGGCTATGGCTACACCTTC. Encoded protein: CASSSGGGYGYTF.

This clone was counted a few times. This sequence joins TRBV19 and TRBJ1-2; a weak D match, TRBD1 (5 bases). Germline CDR1 LNHDA, CDR2 SQIVND (reference sequence). The CDR3 runs 15 residues. Trimming cost V 7 bases and J 7 bases, with 22 bases left between them. The CDR3: CASILGDSQGIGYTF. CDR3 bases: TGTGCCAGTATCCTCGGAGACTCTCAGGGTATTGGCTACACCTTC.

The chain is built from TRBV28 and TRBJ1-5, with 7 bases matching TRBD1. V gave up 6 bases and J gave up 0 bases; unmatched junction bases: 8. This CDR3 is built from 16 residues. Germline lookup yields CDR1 MDHEN and CDR2 SYDVKM. The CDR3 DNA follows: TGTGCCAGCAGCCCCTCGGGACAGAGTAGCAATCAGCCCCAGCATTTT. Translation: CASSPSGQSSNQPQHF.

The chain joins TRBV9 to TRBJ2-2, with 8 bases aligning to TRBD2. J was trimmed by 7 bases and V by 4 bases; bases with no gene match: 6. The CDR3 has 14 residues. Germline CDR1 reads SGDLS; CDR2 reads YYNGEE. The CDR3 protein is CASSPRTSRGELFF. Written as DNA, the CDR3 is TGTGCCAGCAGCCCACGGACTAGCCGCGGGGAGCTGTTTTTT.